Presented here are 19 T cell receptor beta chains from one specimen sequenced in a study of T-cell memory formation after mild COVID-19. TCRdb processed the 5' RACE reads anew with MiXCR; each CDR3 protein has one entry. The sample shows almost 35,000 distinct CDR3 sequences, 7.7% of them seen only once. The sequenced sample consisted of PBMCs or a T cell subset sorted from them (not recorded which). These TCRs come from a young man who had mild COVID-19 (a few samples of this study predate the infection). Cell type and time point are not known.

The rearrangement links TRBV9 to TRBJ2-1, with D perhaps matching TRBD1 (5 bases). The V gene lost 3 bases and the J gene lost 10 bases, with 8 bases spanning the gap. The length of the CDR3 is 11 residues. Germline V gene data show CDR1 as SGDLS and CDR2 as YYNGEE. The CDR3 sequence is CASSDRQEQFF. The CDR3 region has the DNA TGTGCCAGCAGCGATCGACAGGAGCAGTTCTTC.

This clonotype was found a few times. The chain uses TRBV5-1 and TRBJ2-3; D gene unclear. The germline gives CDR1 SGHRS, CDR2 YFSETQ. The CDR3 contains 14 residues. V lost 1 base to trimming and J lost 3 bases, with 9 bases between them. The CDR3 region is CASSLSPGTDTQYF. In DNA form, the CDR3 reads TGCGCCAGCAGCTTGTCTCCAGGAACAGATACGCAGTATTTT.

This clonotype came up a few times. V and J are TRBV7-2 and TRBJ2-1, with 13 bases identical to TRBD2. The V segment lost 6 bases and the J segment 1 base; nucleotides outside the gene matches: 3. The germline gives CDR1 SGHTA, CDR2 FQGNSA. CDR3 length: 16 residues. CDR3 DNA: TGTGCCAGCAGGACTAGCGGGGGGAATTCCTACAATGAGCAGTTCTTC. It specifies CASRTSGGNSYNEQFF.

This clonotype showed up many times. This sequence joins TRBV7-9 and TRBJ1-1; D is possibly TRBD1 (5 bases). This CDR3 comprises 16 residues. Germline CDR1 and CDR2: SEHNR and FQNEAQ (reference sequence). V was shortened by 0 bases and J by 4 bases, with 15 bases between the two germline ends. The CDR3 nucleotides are TGTGCCAGCAGCTTAGCGCGTAGCAGGGAGTCCACTGAAGCTTTCTTT. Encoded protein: CASSLARSRESTEAFF.

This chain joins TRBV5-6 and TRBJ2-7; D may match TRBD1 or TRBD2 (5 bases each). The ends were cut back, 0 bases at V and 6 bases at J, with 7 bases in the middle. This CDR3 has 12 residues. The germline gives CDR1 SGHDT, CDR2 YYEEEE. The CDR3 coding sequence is TGTGCCAGCAGCTTGGGGGGGAGCGAGCAGTACTTC. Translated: CASSLGGSEQYF.

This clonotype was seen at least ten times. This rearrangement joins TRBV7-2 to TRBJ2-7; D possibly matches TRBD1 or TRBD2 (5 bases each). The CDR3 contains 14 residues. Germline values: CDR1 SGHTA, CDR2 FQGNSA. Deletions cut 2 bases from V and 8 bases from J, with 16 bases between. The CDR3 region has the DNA TGTGCCAGCAGCTTAACAGGTTGGGGGACCCAGCAGTACGTC. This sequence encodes CASSLTGWGTQQYV.

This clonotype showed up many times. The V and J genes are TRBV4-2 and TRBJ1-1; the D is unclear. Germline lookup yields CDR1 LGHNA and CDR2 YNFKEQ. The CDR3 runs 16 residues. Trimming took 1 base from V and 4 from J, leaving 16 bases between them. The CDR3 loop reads CASSQVGRQRVTEAFF. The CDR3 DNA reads TGTGCCAGCAGCCAAGTCGGGCGCCAAAGGGTCACTGAAGCTTTCTTT.

CDR3 sequence (DNA): TGTGCCAGCACCCGCCAGGGTAGGTACGTC. Its translation is CASTRQGRYV. The chain recombines TRBV9 with TRBJ2-7; D is perhaps TRBD1 (5 bases). The germline V gene encodes CDR1 SGDLS and CDR2 YYNGEE. Trimming took 6 bases from V and 12 from J, leaving 13 bases between them. The CDR3 is made up of 10 amino acids.

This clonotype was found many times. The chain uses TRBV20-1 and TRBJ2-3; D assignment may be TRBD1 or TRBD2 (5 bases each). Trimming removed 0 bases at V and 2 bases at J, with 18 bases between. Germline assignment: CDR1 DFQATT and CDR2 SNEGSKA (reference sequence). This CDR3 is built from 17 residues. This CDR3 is CSARDTVGRGATDTQYF. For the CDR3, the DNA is TGCAGTGCTAGAGATACAGTGGGGAGAGGGGCCACAGATACGCAGTATTTT.

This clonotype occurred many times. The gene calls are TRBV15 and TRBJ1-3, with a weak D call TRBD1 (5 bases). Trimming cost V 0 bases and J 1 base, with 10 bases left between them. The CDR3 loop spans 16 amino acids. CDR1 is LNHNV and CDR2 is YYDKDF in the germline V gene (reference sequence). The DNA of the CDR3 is TGTGCCACCAGCAGAGATCTTGGGGGGTCTGGAAACACCATATATTTT. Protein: CATSRDLGGSGNTIYF. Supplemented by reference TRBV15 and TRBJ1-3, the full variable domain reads DAMVIQNPRYQVTQFGKPVTLSCSQTLNHNVMYWYQQKSSQAPKLLFHYYDKDFNNEADTPDNFQSRRPNTSFCFLDIRSPGLGDTAMYLCATSRDLGGSGNTIYFGEGSWLTVV.

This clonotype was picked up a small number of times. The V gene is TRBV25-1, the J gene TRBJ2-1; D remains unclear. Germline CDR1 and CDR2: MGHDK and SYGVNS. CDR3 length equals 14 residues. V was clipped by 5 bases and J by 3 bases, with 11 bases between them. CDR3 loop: CASSQSDFYNEQFF. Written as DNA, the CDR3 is TGTGCCAGCAGTCAGTCCGACTTCTACAATGAGCAGTTCTTC.

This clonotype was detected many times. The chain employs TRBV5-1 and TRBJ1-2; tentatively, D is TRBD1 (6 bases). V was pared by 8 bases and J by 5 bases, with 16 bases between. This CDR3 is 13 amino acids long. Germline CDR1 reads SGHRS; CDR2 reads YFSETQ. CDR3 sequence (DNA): TGCGCCAGACAGCCACCCCAGGGGTATGGCTACACCTTC. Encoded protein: CARQPPQGYGYTF. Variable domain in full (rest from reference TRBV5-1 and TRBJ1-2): KAGVTQTPRYLIKTRGQQVTLSCSPISGHRSVSWYQQTPGQGLQFLFEYFSETQRNKGNFPGRFSGRQFSNSRSEMNVSTLELGDSALYLCARQPPQGYGYTFGSGTRLTVV.

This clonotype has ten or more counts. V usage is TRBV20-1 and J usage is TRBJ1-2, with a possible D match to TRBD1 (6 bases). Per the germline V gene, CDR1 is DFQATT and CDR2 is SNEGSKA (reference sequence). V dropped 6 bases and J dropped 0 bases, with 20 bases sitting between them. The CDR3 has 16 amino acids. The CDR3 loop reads CSASSSGAGANYGYTF. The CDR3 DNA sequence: TGCAGTGCCAGTAGCTCGGGGGCCGGGGCTAACTATGGCTACACCTTC.

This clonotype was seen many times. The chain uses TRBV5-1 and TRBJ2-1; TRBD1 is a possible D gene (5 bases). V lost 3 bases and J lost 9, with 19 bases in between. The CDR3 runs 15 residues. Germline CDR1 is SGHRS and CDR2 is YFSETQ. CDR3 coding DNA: TGCGCCAGCAGCTCGCCACAGGAGAATCGTATTGAGCAGTTCTTC. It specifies CASSSPQENRIEQFF.

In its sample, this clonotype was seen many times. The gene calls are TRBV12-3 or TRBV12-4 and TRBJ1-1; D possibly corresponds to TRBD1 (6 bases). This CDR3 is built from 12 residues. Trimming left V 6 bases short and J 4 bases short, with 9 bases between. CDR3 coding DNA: TGTGCCAGCAGACAGGGTATCACTGAAGCTTTCTTT. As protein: CASRQGITEAFF.

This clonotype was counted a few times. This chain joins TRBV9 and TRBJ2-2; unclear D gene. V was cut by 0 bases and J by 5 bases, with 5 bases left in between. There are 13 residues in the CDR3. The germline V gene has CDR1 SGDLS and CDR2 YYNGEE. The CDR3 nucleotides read TGTGCCAGCAGCGTAGGCCAAACCGGGGAGCTGTTTTTT. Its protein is CASSVGQTGELFF. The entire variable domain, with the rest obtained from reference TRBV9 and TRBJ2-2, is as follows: DSGVTQTPKHLITATGQRVTLRCSPRSGDLSVYWYQQSLDQGLQFLIQYYNGEERAKGNILERFSAQQFPDLHSELNLSSLELGDSALYFCASSVGQTGELFFGEGSRLTVL.

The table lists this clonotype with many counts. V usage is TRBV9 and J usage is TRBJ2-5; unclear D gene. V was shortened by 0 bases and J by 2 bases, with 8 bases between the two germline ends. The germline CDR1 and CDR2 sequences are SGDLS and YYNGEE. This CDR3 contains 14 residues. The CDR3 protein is CASSVVPTQETQYF. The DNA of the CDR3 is TGTGCCAGCAGCGTAGTTCCGACGCAAGAGACCCAGTACTTC.

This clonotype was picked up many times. CDR3 amino acids: CSARERGLSNYGYTF. CDR3 coding DNA: TGCAGTGCCCGCGAAAGGGGCCTTTCCAACTATGGCTACACCTTC. This chain connects TRBV20-1 to TRBJ1-2, with D perhaps matching TRBD1 (5 bases). Germline values: CDR1 DFQATT, CDR2 SNEGSKA (reference sequence). Deletions cut 6 bases from V and 2 bases from J, with 19 bases between. The CDR3 covers 15 residues.

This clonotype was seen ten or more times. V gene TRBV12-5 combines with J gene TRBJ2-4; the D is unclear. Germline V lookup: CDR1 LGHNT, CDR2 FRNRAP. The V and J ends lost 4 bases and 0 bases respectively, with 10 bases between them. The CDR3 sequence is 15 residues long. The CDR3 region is CASGSPTLAKNIQYF. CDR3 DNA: TGTGCTAGTGGTTCCCCTACCCTAGCCAAAAACATTCAGTACTTC.